The 14 T cell receptor beta chains given below trace back to one sample, sequenced in a study of cytomegalovirus exposure and HLA in healthy donors. The PCR contained 60 Vbeta and 13 Jbeta primers. Sequenced by immunoSEQ multiplex PCR; TCRdb stores in-frame clones only, minus some. The data hold about 190,000 clones, with about three quarters observed a single time. The source material was PBMCs. These receptor sequences come from a woman in her twenties or thirties in good health and CMV-seropositive.

In its sample, this clone was seen once. The chain uses TRBV9 and TRBJ1-4, with no clear D. The CDR3 loop spans 15 amino acids. V was cut by 0 bases and J by 5 bases, with 11 bases left in between. CDR1 and CDR2 from the germline V gene are SGDLS and YYNGEE. The DNA of the CDR3 is TGTGCCAGCAGCGTAGGATGGAGCAGAAATGAAAAACTGTTTTTT. Its protein product is CASSVGWSRNEKLFF.

The CDR3 here is CASSTLGQAAYGYTF. The CDR3 DNA sequence: TGTGCCAGTAGCACTCTCGGACAGGCGGCCTATGGCTACACCTTC. The chain couples TRBV19 to TRBJ1-2, with 7 bases lining up with TRBD1. Germline CDR1 LNHDA, CDR2 SQIVND (reference sequence). V was pared by 6 bases and J by 4 bases, with 11 bases of the junction left unmatched. This CDR3 region has 15 residues. Using reference TRBV19 and TRBJ1-2 for the parts outside the CDR3, the full variable domain is DGGITQSPKYLFRKEGQNVTLSCEQNLNHDAMYWYRQDPGQGLRLIYYSQIVNDFQKGDIAEGYSVSREKKESFPLTVTSAQKNPTAFYLCASSTLGQAAYGYTFGSGTRLTVV.

The rearrangement joins TRBV28 to TRBJ2-2, with D perhaps TRBD1 (5 bases). The CDR3 contains 16 residues. CDR1 is MDHEN, CDR2 SYDVKM, per germline. V was cut by 5 bases and J by 4 bases, with 17 bases left in between. The CDR3, as DNA: TGTGCCAGCAGTCTCCACCTGACAAGGGGCACCGGGGAGCTGTTTTTT. Encoded protein: CASSLHLTRGTGELFF.

The chain has TRBV29-1 and TRBJ2-1; possibly TRBD1 for D (6 bases). The V end was cut by 2 bases, the J end by 0 bases, with 14 bases between. From germline, CDR1 is SQVTM and CDR2 ANQGSEA. There are 16 residues in the CDR3. The CDR3 nucleotides read TGCAGCGTTGAAAGCACGGGACACATCTCCTACAATGAGCAGTTCTTC. As protein: CSVESTGHISYNEQFF.

The chain employs TRBV6-1 and TRBJ1-5; 9 bases fit TRBD1. This CDR3 comprises 15 residues. Germline CDR1 and CDR2: MNHNS and SASEGT. V lost 6 bases and J lost 4; bases outside the gene matches: 7. CDR3 sequence: CASSRDRVRNQPQHF. DNA of the CDR3: TGTGCCAGCAGCAGGGACAGGGTAAGGAATCAGCCCCAGCATTTT.

The chain joins TRBV4-2 to TRBJ1-5, with D possibly TRBD1 on 6 matching bases. The CDR3 has 15 amino acids. Germline V lookup: CDR1 LGHNA, CDR2 YNFKEQ. With 0 bases removed from V and 4 bases from J, the gap between germline ends came to 10 bases. The CDR3 loop reads CASSQDQGQNQPQHF. CDR3 DNA sequence: TGTGCCAGCAGCCAAGACCAGGGGCAGAATCAGCCCCAGCATTTT.

The V call is TRBV28, the J call TRBJ2-2, with a weak D call TRBD2 (6 bases). Deletions cut 4 bases from V and 5 bases from J, with 11 bases between. This CDR3 comprises 14 residues. The germline V gene encodes CDR1 MDHEN and CDR2 SYDVKM. The CDR3 sequence is CASSYLGGTGELFF. In DNA form, the CDR3 reads TGTGCCAGCAGTTATCTGGGAGGTACCGGGGAGCTGTTTTTT.

The chain recombines TRBV28 with TRBJ2-7; no firm D call. In germline, CDR1 is MDHEN, CDR2 SYDVKM. The CDR3 covers 16 residues. Trimming stripped 6 bases from V and 0 bases from J, with 18 bases between. CDR3 residues: CASSLFLGRGSYEQYF. The CDR3 DNA reads as TGTGCCAGCAGCCTCTTCCTGGGTAGAGGCTCCTACGAGCAGTACTTC.

The gene calls are TRBV5-4 and TRBJ2-7; D perhaps matches TRBD2 (6 bases). Germline lookup yields CDR1 SGHNT and CDR2 YYREEE (reference sequence). V was clipped by 0 bases and J by 7 bases, with 20 bases between them. This CDR3 is built from 16 residues. CDR3 sequence reads: CASSLAGGAGRMEQYF. CDR3 bases: TGTGCCAGCAGCTTGGCCGGTGGGGCGGGGAGAATGGAGCAGTACTTC.

To note about this clone: One end of the junction fails to match germline, which may point to a read error. The gene calls are TRBV7-2 and TRBJ1-1; D is perhaps TRBD1 (5 bases). Germline values: CDR1 SGHTA, CDR2 FQGNSA. The CDR3 has 15 residues. Here the CDR3 reads CAGSLGAQMNTEAFF. In DNA form, the CDR3 reads TGTGCCGGCAGCTTAGGGGCACAGATGAACACTGAAGCTTTCTTT.

This chain joins TRBV28 and TRBJ1-5; the D is unclear. This CDR3 contains 15 residues. Trimming shortened V by 4 bases and J by 5 bases, and 15 bases separated the two germline ends. Germline-derived CDR1 and CDR2 are MDHEN and SYDVKM. CDR3 sequence: CASSSAARLDQPQHF. CDR3 DNA: TGTGCCAGCAGTTCCGCCGCCAGGTTAGATCAGCCCCAGCATTTT.

The J gene is TRBJ2-3, the V gene TRBV28, with D perhaps matching TRBD2 (7 bases). Trimming pared 4 bases from V and 2 bases from J, leaving 22 bases between. The CDR3 is 18 residues long. The germline CDR1 and CDR2 sequences are MDHEN and SYDVKM. In DNA form, the CDR3 reads TGTGCCAGCAGTTCCGGGGGCTTCGGGGAGGGGATCACAGATACGCAGTATTTT. Its translation: CASSSGGFGEGITDTQYF.

The chain is built from TRBV28 and TRBJ2-7; TRBD2 might be the D (6 bases). Germline V gene lookup returns CDR1 MDHEN and CDR2 SYDVKM. Trimming pared 4 bases from V and 5 bases from J, leaving 18 bases between. This CDR3 has 15 amino acids. CDR3 sequence: CASSSGTDGWDEQYF. The CDR3 bases are TGTGCCAGCAGTTCCGGGACTGACGGGTGGGACGAGCAGTACTTC.

The gene calls are TRBV28 and TRBJ1-1; D call uncertain. V gave up 8 bases and J gave up 1 base, with 5 bases separating them. The CDR3 contains 11 residues. From germline, CDR1 is MDHEN and CDR2 SYDVKM. In DNA, the CDR3 is TGTGCCAGCCGGGGGAACACTGAAGCTTTCTTT. Its translation is CASRGNTEAFF.